This T cell receptor (beta chain) stems from a study of technical replicates of blood from a few donors. CDR3 size: 16 residues. Germline CDR1 reads MDHEN; CDR2 reads SYDVKM. V lost 7 bases, J lost 0 bases, and 16 bases lay in between. Sequencing used immunoSEQ multiplex PCR; TCRdb keeps in-frame clones, though not all of them. The sample shows roughly 80,000 clones, about 89% of them seen only once. The TCR comes from a human donor in good health. V usage is TRBV28 and J usage is TRBJ1-5; D is undetermined. The sample taken for sequencing was T cells isolated from PBMCs. The CDR3 region is CASTWGGHYSNQPQHF. CDR3 sequence (DNA): TGTGCCAGCACCTGGGGAGGGCACTATAGCAATCAGCCCCAGCATTTT.